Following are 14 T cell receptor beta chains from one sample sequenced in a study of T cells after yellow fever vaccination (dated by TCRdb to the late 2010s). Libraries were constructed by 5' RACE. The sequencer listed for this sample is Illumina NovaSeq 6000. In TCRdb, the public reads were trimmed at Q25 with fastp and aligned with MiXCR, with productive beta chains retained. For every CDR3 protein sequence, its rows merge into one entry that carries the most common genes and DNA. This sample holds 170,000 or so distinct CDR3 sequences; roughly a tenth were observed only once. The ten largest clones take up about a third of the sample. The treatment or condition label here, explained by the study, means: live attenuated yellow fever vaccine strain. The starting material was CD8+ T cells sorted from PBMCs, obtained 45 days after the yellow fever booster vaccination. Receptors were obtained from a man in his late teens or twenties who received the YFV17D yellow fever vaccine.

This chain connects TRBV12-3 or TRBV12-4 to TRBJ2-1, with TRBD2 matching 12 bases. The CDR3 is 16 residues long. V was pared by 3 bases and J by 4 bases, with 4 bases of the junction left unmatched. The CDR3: CASSFLAGGLYNEQFF. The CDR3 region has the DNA TGTGCCAGCAGTTTCCTAGCGGGGGGGTTATACAATGAGCAGTTCTTC.

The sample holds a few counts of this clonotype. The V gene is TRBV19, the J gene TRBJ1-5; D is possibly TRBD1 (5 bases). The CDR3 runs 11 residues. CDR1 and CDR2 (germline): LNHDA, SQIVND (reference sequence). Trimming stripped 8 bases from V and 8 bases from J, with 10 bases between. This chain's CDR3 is CASGPGKPQHF. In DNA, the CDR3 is TGTGCCAGTGGGCCAGGGAAGCCCCAGCATTTT. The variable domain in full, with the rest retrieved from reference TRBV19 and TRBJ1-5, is DGGITQSPKYLFRKEGQNVTLSCEQNLNHDAMYWYRQDPGQGLRLIYYSQIVNDFQKGDIAEGYSVSREKKESFPLTVTSAQKNPTAFYLCASGPGKPQHFGDGTRLSIL.

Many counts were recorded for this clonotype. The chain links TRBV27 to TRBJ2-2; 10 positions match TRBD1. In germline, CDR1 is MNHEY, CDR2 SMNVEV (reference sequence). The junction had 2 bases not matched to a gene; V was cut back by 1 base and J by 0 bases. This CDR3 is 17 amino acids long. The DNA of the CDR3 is TGTGCCAGCAGTTTATTAGGGACAGGGGCGAACACCGGGGAGCTGTTTTTT. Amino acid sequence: CASSLLGTGANTGELFF.

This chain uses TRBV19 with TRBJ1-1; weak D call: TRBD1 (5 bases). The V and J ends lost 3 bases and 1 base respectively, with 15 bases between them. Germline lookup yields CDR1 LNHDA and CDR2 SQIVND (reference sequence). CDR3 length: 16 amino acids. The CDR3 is CASSMSRERPNTEAFF. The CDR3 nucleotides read TGTGCCAGTAGTATGAGCAGGGAGAGACCGAACACTGAAGCTTTCTTT.

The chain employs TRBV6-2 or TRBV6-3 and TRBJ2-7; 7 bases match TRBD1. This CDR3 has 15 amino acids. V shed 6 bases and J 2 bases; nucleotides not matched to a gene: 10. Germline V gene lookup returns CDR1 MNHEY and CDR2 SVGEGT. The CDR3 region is CASSPLRDSTYEQYV. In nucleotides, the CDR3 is TGTGCCAGCAGCCCCCTAAGGGACAGCACCTACGAGCAGTACGTC.

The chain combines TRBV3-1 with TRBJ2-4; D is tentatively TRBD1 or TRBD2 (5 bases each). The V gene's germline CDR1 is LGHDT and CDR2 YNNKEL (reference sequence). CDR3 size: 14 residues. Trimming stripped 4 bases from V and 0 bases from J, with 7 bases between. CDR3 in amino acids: CASSRGEAKNIQYF. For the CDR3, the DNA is TGTGCCAGCAGCCGAGGGGAAGCCAAAAACATTCAGTACTTC.

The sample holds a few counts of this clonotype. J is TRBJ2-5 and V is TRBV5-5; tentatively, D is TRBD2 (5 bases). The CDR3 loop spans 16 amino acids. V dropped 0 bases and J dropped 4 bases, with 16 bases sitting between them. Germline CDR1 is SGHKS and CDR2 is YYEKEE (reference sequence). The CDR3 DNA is TGTGCCAGCAGCTTGGAGTCGCGGGTTTGGATAGAGACCCAGTACTTC. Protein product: CASSLESRVWIETQYF.

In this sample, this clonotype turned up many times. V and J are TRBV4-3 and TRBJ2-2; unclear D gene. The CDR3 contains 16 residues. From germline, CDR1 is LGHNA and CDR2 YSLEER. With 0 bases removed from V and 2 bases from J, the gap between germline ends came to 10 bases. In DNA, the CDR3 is TGCGCCAGCAGCCAAGATCGGGTCATCAACACCGGGGAGCTGTTTTTT. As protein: CASSQDRVINTGELFF.

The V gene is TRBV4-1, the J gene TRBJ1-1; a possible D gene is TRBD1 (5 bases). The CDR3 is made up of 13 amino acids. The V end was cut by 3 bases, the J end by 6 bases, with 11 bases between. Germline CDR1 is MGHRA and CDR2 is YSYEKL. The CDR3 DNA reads TGCGCCAGCAGCCAGCAGGGCTATCCTGAAGCTTTCTTT. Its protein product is CASSQQGYPEAFF.

The CDR3 bases are TGTGCCAGCAGTGGGTTTATAGGGCCTAGCGGTGAAATGAACACCGGGGAGCTGTTTTTT. It is translated as CASSGFIGPSGEMNTGELFF. J is TRBJ2-2 and V is TRBV25-1; 7 bases match TRBD2. The CDR3 consists of 20 residues. Germline V gene sequence: CDR1 MGHDK, CDR2 SYGVNS. The V and J ends lost 4 bases and 1 base, in that order; junction bases with no gene match: 18.

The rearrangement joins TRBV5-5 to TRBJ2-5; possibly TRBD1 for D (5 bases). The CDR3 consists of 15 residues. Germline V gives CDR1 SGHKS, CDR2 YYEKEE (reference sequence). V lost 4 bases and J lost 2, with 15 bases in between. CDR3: CASSTSTDHQETQYF. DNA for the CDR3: TGTGCCAGCAGCACATCGACAGACCATCAAGAGACCCAGTACTTC.

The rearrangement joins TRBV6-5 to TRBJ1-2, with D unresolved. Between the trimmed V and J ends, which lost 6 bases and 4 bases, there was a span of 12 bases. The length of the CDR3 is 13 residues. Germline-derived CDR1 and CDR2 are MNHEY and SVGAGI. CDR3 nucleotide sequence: TGTGCCAGCAGAAACCTACAGTTCTATGGCTACACCTTC. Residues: CASRNLQFYGYTF.

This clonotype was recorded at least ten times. The CDR3 sequence: CASSSGDRGAGELFF. The CDR3 DNA is TGTGCCAGCAGTTCTGGGGACAGGGGCGCCGGGGAGCTGTTTTTT. The chain couples TRBV5-8 to TRBJ2-2; 10 positions agree with TRBD1. Trimming removed 5 bases from V and 6 bases from J; junction bases left unmatched: 7. The CDR3 runs to 15 residues. The V gene's germline CDR1 is SGHTS and CDR2 YDEGEE.

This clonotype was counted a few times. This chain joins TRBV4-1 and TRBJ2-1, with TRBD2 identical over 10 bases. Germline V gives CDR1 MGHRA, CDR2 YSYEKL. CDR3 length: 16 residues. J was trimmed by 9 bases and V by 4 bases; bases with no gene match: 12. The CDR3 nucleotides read TGCGCCAGCAGCCTTACAGCGGGGGGGTTCTTGTCTGAGCAGTTCTTC. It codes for CASSLTAGGFLSEQFF.